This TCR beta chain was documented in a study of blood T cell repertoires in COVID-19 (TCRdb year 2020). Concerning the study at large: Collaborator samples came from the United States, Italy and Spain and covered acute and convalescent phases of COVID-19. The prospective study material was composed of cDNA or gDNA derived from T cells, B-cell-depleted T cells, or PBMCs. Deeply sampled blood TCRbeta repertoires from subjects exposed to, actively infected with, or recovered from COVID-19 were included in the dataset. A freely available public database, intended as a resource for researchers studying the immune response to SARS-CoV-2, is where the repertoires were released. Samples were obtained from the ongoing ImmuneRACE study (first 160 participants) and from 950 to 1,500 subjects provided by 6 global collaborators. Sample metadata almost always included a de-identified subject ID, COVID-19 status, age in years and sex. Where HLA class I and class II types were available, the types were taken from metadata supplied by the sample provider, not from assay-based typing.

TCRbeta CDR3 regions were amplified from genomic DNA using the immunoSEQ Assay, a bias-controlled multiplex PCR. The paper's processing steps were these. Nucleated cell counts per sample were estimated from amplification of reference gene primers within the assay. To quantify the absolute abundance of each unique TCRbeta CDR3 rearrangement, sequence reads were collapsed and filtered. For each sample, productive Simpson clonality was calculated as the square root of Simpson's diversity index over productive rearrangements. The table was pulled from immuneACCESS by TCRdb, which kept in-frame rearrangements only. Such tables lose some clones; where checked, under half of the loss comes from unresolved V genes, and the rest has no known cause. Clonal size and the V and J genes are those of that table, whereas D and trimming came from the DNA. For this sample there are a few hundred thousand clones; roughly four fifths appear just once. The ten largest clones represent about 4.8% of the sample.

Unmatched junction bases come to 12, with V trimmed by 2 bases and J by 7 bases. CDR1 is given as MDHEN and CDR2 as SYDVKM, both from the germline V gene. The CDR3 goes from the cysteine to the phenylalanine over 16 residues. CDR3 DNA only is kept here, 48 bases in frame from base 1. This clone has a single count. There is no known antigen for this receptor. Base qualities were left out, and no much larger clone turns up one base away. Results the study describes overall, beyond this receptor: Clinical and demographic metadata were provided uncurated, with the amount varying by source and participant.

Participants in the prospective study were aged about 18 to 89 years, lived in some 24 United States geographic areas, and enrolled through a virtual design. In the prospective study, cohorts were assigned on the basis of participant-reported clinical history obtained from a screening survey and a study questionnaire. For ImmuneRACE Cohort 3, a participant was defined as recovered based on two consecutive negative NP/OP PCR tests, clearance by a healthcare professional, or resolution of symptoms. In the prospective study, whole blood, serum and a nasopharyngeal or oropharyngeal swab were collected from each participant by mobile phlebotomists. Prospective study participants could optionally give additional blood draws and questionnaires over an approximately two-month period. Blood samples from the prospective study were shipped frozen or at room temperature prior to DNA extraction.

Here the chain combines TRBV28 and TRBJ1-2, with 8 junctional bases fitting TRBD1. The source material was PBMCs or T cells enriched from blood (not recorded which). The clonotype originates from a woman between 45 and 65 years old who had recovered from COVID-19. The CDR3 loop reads CASSLQDRALWGGYTF. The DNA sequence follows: TGTGCCAGCAGTTTACAGGACAGGGCCTTATGGGGTGGCTACACCTTC.